Presented here are 8 T cell receptor beta chains from one specimen sequenced in a study of blood T cell repertoires in COVID-19. This table comes from immunoSEQ multiplex PCR, and its TCRdb copy is limited to in-frame clones, with some not included. The sample contains 92,000 or so clones, less than 80% of which appear only once. Sequencing input: peripheral blood. The source is a woman aged 80 or over with acute or convalescent COVID-19.

The rearrangement uses TRBV10-3 and TRBJ1-5; D gene unclear. With 4 bases removed from V and 3 bases from J, the gap between germline ends came to 10 bases. CDR3 size: 14 residues. The germline gives CDR1 ENHRY, CDR2 SYGVKD. The CDR3 DNA reads TGTGCCATCAGTGTGACTCTTTACAATCAGCCCCAGCATTTT. Translating it yields CAISVTLYNQPQHF.

Here the CDR3 DNA reads TGTGCCAGCAGCTTAGGGAGACAGGAGTATGGCTACACCTTC. It encodes CASSLGRQEYGYTF. The chain carries TRBV7-2 and TRBJ1-2; a possible D gene is TRBD1 (6 bases). The CDR3 totals 14 residues. Trimming left V 1 base short and J 5 bases short, with 11 bases between. Per the germline V gene, CDR1 is SGHTA and CDR2 is FQGNSA.

The J gene is TRBJ1-4, the V gene TRBV5-1; D might be TRBD1 (6 bases). V shed 7 bases and J shed 7 bases, with 17 bases lying between them. This CDR3 region has 14 residues. The germline V gene encodes CDR1 SGHRS and CDR2 YFSETQ. CDR3 region: CASSGRGGGEKLFF. The DNA of the CDR3 is TGCGCCAGCTCCGGTCGGGGGGGCGGTGAAAAACTGTTTTTT. The full variable domain, its missing parts supplied by reference TRBV5-1 and TRBJ1-4, is KAGVTQTPRYLIKTRGQQVTLSCSPISGHRSVSWYQQTPGQGLQFLFEYFSETQRNKGNFPGRFSGRQFSNSRSEMNVSTLELGDSALYLCASSGRGGGEKLFFGSGTQLSVL.

This chain joins TRBV4-2 and TRBJ2-2; 9 bases match TRBD2. CDR1 LGHNA and CDR2 YNFKEQ come from the germline V gene. The CDR3 spans 19 residues. The trim removed 0 bases at V and 6 bases at J, leaving 14 bases unmatched. CDR3 DNA sequence: TGTGCCAGCAGCCAAGAAGTTTCCTGGGCTAGCGGGGAGTCCGGGGAGCTGTTTTTT. Protein: CASSQEVSWASGESGELFF.

The V gene is TRBV18, the J gene TRBJ1-3; 7 nucleotides agree with TRBD1. Losses at the gene ends were 4 bases for V and 4 bases for J; bases not matched to a gene: 7. The CDR3 extends over 15 amino acids. Germline V gene data show CDR1 as KGHSH and CDR2 as LQKENI. The CDR3 loop is CASSRQQGKGNTIYF. DNA of the CDR3: TGTGCCAGCTCACGACAACAGGGGAAAGGAAACACCATATATTTT.

The V call is TRBV4-3, the J call TRBJ1-1, with a possible D match to TRBD1 (6 bases). The germline gives CDR1 LGHNA, CDR2 YSLEER. The CDR3 sequence is 14 residues long. Trimming left V 0 bases short and J 1 base short, with 6 bases between. The CDR3 nucleotides are TGCGCCAGCAGCCAAGAAGGGGGGAACACTGAAGCTTTCTTT. Its protein product is CASSQEGGNTEAFF.

The sample holds a few counts of this clone. This chain connects TRBV14 to TRBJ2-7, with D perhaps TRBD2 (5 bases). Germline V gene sequence: CDR1 SGHDN, CDR2 FVKESK. V was clipped by 4 bases and J by 9 bases, with 25 bases between them. The CDR3 spans 16 residues. Here the CDR3 reads CASSPPAVLVPGVQYF. CDR3 in DNA: TGTGCCAGCAGCCCCCCTGCAGTATTGGTCCCCGGGGTGCAGTACTTC.

The chain couples TRBV3-1 (or the pseudogene TRBV3-2) to TRBJ1-2; D call uncertain. The CDR3 is made up of 14 amino acids. Germline V gene lookup returns CDR1 LGHDT and CDR2 YNNKEL (reference sequence). Trimming took off 4 bases at V and 8 bases at J, with 17 bases between the two ends. The CDR3 DNA sequence: TGTGCCAGCAGCCCACTCGTAACAGTAGGCGGCTACACCTTC. Protein: CASSPLVTVGGYTF.